Presented here are 15 T cell receptor beta chains from one specimen sequenced in a study of cytomegalovirus exposure and HLA in healthy donors. 60 Vbeta and 13 Jbeta primers were used in PCR. Repertoires were generated with immunoSEQ multiplex PCR, while TCRdb's copy carries only in-frame clones and drops some. The table shows about 200,000 clones, with 80% occurring only once. Sequencing used PBMCs. The source of these receptors is a woman between 40 and 50 years old in good health and CMV-seronegative.

The V and J genes are TRBV6-1 and TRBJ1-5; the D is unclear. Germline CDR1 MNHNS, CDR2 SASEGT. The CDR3 spans 13 residues. Deletions cut 5 bases from V and 5 bases from J, with 10 bases between. CDR3 in DNA: TGTGCCAGCAGTCCTACCAATTATCAGCCCCAGCATTTT. Translated, it gives CASSPTNYQPQHF.

This rearrangement joins TRBV30 to TRBJ2-6; 9 nucleotides line up with TRBD1. The CDR3 totals 14 residues. In germline, CDR1 is GTSNPN, CDR2 SVGIG (reference sequence). V shed 5 bases and J 4 bases; nucleotides not matched to a gene: 3. Here the CDR3 reads CAWDRGEGANVLTF. Written as DNA, the CDR3 is TGTGCCTGGGACAGGGGGGAAGGGGCCAACGTCCTGACTTTC.

The chain has TRBV30 and TRBJ2-3, with no clear D. This CDR3 spans 14 amino acids. Germline CDR1 GTSNPN, CDR2 SVGIG (reference sequence). Trimming took 1 base from V and 4 from J, leaving 12 bases between them. As DNA, the CDR3 is TGTGCCTGGAGTGCTGCGGCTCAAGCAGATACGCAGTATTTT. Encoded protein: CAWSAAAQADTQYF.

The V call is TRBV6-6, the J call TRBJ1-2; D possibly corresponds to TRBD1 (5 bases). CDR1 is MNHNY and CDR2 is SVGAGI in the germline V gene (reference sequence). The CDR3 spans 14 residues. Trimming removed 0 bases at V and 8 bases at J, with 13 bases between. The CDR3 DNA reads TGTGCCAGCAGTTACTCATCGGACATTTGGGGCTACACCTTC. It translates to CASSYSSDIWGYTF.

The V call is TRBV4-1, the J call TRBJ2-3; a weak D match, TRBD1 (6 bases). The CDR3 extends over 21 amino acids. CDR1 MGHRA and CDR2 YSYEKL come from the germline V gene. V lost 0 bases and J lost 0, with 25 bases in between. The CDR3 DNA sequence: TGCGCCAGCAGCCAAGAATTCGCGTGGGGACAAGGGAAGTCTAGCACAGATACGCAGTATTTT. As protein: CASSQEFAWGQGKSSTDTQYF.

The V gene is TRBV7-2, the J gene TRBJ2-7; 8 positions agree with TRBD2. CDR1 and CDR2 (germline): SGHTA, FQGNSA. With V trimmed by 4 bases and J by 5 bases, 10 bases remained unmatched. This CDR3 contains 15 residues. CDR3 region: CASSYRTGGPDEQYF. In nucleotides, the CDR3 is TGTGCCAGCAGCTACAGAACGGGAGGGCCTGACGAGCAGTACTTC. Together with reference TRBV7-2 and TRBJ2-7, the CDR3 gives the full variable domain: GAGVSQSPSNKVTEKGKDVELRCDPISGHTALYWYRQSLGQGLEFLIYFQGNSAPDKSGLPSDRFSAERTGGSVSTLTIQRTQQEDSAVYLCASSYRTGGPDEQYFGPGTRLTVT.

J is TRBJ2-1 and V is TRBV6-1; TRBD2 agrees at 12 bases. The CDR3 extends over 15 amino acids. Trimming at V came to 2 bases and at J to 6 bases, leaving 2 bases not matched to a gene. Germline CDR1 and CDR2: MNHNS and SASEGT. The DNA of the CDR3 is TGTGCCAGCAGTGAACTAGCGGGAGGGCCCAATGAGCAGTTCTTC. Translated: CASSELAGGPNEQFF.

V and J are TRBV7-2 and TRBJ2-1, with a tentative D call TRBD2 (6 bases). The germline CDR1 and CDR2 sequences are SGHTA and FQGNSA. Trimming cost V 3 bases and J 5 bases, with 11 bases left between them. CDR3 length equals 14 residues. CDR3 bases: TGTGCCAGCAGCTTGAGACTAGGGAACAATGAGCAGTTCTTC. It is translated as CASSLRLGNNEQFF.

The rearrangement joins TRBV18 to TRBJ2-2; 13 bases fit TRBD2. The CDR3 extends over 17 amino acids. The ends lost 4 bases at V and 4 bases at J; junction bases unmatched: 6. CDR1 KGHSH and CDR2 LQKENI come from the germline V gene. The CDR3 sequence is CASSHGTSGTFTGELFF. CDR3 sequence (DNA): TGTGCCAGCTCACATGGGACTAGCGGGACCTTCACCGGGGAGCTGTTTTTT.

The genes are TRBV5-3 and TRBJ2-5; D is possibly TRBD1 (5 bases). TRBV5-3 is assigned to the ORF class and has an uncertain function. The CDR3 spans 14 residues. V was clipped by 4 bases and J by 4 bases, with 14 bases between them. The CDR3 DNA is TGTGCCAGAAGCGCACAGGTCCCCCCAGAGACCCAGTACTTC. Translating gives CARSAQVPPETQYF.

This clone was observed a handful of times. The rearrangement links TRBV11-3 to TRBJ1-1, with unresolved D. The ends were cut back, 1 base at V and 0 bases at J, with 9 bases in the middle. The germline V gene encodes CDR1 SGHNT and CDR2 YENEEA. The CDR3 covers 15 residues. CDR3 bases: TGTGCCAGCAGCTTAGGAGGGTTCATGAACACTGAAGCTTTCTTT. Its translation is CASSLGGFMNTEAFF.

The chain uses TRBV7-3 and TRBJ2-2, with D possibly matching TRBD1 (6 bases). CDR1 and CDR2 (germline): SGHTA, FQGTGA. Trimming took 5 bases from V and 5 from J, leaving 12 bases between them. The CDR3 runs to 14 residues. DNA of the CDR3: TGTGCCAGCAGCCCGATGACAGGAACCGGGGAGCTGTTTTTT. It is translated as CASSPMTGTGELFF.

The chain employs TRBV19 and TRBJ2-1; 7 nucleotides align to TRBD1. Germline CDR1 is LNHDA and CDR2 is SQIVND (reference sequence). Trimming cost V 0 bases and J 7 bases; bases outside gene matches: 0. The CDR3 is 13 amino acids. CDR3 in amino acids: CASSIDRGNEQFF. The CDR3 DNA reads TGTGCCAGTAGTATAGACAGGGGGAATGAGCAGTTCTTC.

This sequence joins TRBV4-3 and TRBJ2-3; possible D gene TRBD2, 5 bases. The CDR3 runs to 18 residues. Germline V CDR1 and CDR2: LGHNA, YSLEER. V was cut by 3 bases and J by 2 bases, with 21 bases left in between. CDR3 in amino acids: CASSHSPGGQDPTDTQYF. Here the CDR3 DNA reads TGCGCCAGCAGCCACAGCCCGGGCGGGCAGGACCCCACAGATACGCAGTATTTT.

This clone was observed a single time. The chain is built from TRBV4-3 and TRBJ2-3; D perhaps matches TRBD2 (5 bases). V lost 2 bases to trimming and J lost 6 bases, with 18 bases between them. The CDR3 is 16 residues long. Germline CDR1 LGHNA, CDR2 YSLEER. CDR3: CASSQTGAEFRDTQYF. CDR3 nucleotides: TGCGCCAGCAGCCAAACTGGAGCGGAGTTTAGGGATACGCAGTATTTT.